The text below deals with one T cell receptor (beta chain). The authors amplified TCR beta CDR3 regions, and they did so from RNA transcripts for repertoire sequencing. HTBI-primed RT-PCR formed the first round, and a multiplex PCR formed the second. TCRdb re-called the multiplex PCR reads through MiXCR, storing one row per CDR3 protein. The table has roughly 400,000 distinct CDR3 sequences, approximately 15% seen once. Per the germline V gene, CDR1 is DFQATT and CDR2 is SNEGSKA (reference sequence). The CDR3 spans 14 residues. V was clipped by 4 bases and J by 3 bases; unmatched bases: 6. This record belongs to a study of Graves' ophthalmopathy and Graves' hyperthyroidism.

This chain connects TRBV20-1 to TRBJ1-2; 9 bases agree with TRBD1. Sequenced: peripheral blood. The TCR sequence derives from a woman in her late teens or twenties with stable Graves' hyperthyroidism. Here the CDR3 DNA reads TGCAGTGCTATGCTCCGGGACAGGGACTATGGCTACACCTTC. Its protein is CSAMLRDRDYGYTF.